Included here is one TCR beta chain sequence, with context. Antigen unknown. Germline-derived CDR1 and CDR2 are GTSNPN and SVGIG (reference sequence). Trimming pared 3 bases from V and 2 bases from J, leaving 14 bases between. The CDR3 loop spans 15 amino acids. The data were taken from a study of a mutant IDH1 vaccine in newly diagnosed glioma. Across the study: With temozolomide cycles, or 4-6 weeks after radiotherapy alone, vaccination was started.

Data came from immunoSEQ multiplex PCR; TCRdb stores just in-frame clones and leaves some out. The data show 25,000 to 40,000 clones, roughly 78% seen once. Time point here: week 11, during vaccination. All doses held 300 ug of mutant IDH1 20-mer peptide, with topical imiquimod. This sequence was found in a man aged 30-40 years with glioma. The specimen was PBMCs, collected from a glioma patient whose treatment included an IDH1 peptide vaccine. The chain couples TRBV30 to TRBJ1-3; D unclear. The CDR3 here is CAWSWTPKTGNTIYF. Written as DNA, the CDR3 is TGTGCCTGGAGCTGGACTCCGAAGACTGGAAACACCATATATTTT.